This TCR beta chain was recovered during a study of post-analysis software for immune sequencing data. Study-level points and caveats: When patients were compared with controls, 5 or 6 TRBV segments were more frequent, TRBV5-6, TRBV5-1 and TRBV20-1 among them.

Included in the TCR beta cDNA libraries were unique molecular identifiers. MiXCR, run by TCRdb on the PCR reads, gives a single entry per CDR3 protein. The sample consists of 750,000 to 950,000 distinct CDR3 sequences, 53% of them appearing once. This clonotype occurred once. Its antigen is undetermined. Between the trimmed V and J ends, which lost 6 bases and 0 bases, there was a span of 12 bases. Germline V gives CDR1 SGHRS, CDR2 YFSETQ. This CDR3 region has 14 residues. The material sequenced was blood. This TCR was recovered from a girl aged 5-17 years with multiple sclerosis. This chain links TRBV5-1 with TRBJ2-5; weak D call: TRBD1 (5 bases). CDR3 nucleotides: TGCGCCAGCACCCCTGGGGCGTACCAAGAGACCCAGTACTTC. Protein product: CASTPGAYQETQYF.